This entry is about one TCR beta chain. Its ends do not fully match the called genes, so a read error is possible. This specimen comes from a study of T cells in Graves' hyperthyroidism and ophthalmopathy. Germline V CDR1 and CDR2: LGHDT, YNNKEL (reference sequence). This CDR3 has 13 amino acids. The investigators amplified TCR beta CDR3 regions from RNA transcripts. Primed by the HTBI set, a first-round RT-PCR was run on the TCR CDR3. Via MiXCR, TCRdb re-called the multiplex PCR reads, giving one row per CDR3 protein. The sample lists some 490,000 distinct CDR3 sequences; around a fifth were seen once.

This chain joins TRBV3-1 and TRBJ2-1, with TRBD2 matching over 7 bases. This TCR was recovered from a woman aged 70-85 years with Graves' ophthalmopathy. The sequencing input was blood. The CDR3 DNA sequence: TGCGCCACCTCGACTAGCCGGTACAATGAGCAGTTCTTC. This codes for CATSTSRYNEQFF.